Sequencing of this T cell receptor (beta chain) was carried out in a study of post-analysis software for immune sequencing data. Study context: Included courses were relapsing-remitting and secondary progressive multiple sclerosis; progressive-relapsing multiple sclerosis was also included.

This clonotype turned up a few times. Its antigen is unidentified. The CDR3 runs 18 residues. Germline CDR1 SQVTM, CDR2 ANQGSEA. V dropped 6 bases and J dropped 3; count of bases not matched to a gene: 22. Researchers reported that TCR beta cDNA libraries carried unique molecular identifiers. Using its own MiXCR run on the PCR reads, TCRdb lists one record per CDR3 protein. There are roughly 870,000 distinct CDR3 sequences in the sample; approximately 57% occur only once, and approximately 4.4% lies in the top ten. General observations from the study: F measure grouped same-batch samples tightly together. Higher frequency in patients than in controls was seen for a handful of TRBV segments, with TRBV5-6, TRBV5-1 and TRBV20-1 among them. The study found significantly lower normalized Chao1 diversity in multiple sclerosis patients than in controls.

The sample taken for sequencing was blood. This chain links TRBV29-1 with TRBJ2-7, with 8 bases lining up with TRBD2. The clonotype originates from a girl under 18 with multiple sclerosis. CDR3 protein: CSVLQGSSGTSRGYEQYF. CDR3 DNA: TGCAGCGTCCTCCAGGGGAGTAGCGGGACCTCCCGGGGCTACGAGCAGTACTTC.